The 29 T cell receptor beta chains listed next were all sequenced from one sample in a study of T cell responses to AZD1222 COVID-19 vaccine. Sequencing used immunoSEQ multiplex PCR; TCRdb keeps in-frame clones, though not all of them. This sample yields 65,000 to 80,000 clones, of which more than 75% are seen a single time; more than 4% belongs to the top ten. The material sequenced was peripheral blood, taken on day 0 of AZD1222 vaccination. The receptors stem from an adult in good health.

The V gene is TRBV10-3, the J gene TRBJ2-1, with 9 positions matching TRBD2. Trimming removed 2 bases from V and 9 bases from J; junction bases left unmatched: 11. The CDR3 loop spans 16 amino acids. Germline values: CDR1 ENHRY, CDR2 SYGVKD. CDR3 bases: TGTGCCATCAGTGAGGAAGCGGGAGGTCTGCAGGGTGAGCAGTTCTTC. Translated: CAISEEAGGLQGEQFF.

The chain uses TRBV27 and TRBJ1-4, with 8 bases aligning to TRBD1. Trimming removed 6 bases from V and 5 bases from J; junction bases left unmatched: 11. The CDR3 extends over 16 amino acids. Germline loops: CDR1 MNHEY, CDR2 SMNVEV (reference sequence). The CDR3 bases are TGTGCCAGCAGATCTAGCGGACAGGGCGGGAATGAAAAACTGTTTTTT. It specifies CASRSSGQGGNEKLFF. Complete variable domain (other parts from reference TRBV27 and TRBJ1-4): EAQVTQNPRYLITVTGKKLTVTCSQNMNHEYMSWYRQDPGLGLRQIYYSMNVEVTDKGDVPEGYKVSRKEKRNFPLILESPSPNQTSLYFCASRSSGQGGNEKLFFGSGTQLSVL.

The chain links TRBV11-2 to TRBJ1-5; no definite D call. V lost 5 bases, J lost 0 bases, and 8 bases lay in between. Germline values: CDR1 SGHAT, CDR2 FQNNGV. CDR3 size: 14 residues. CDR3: CASSLGISNQPQHF. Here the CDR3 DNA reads TGTGCCAGCAGCCTCGGGATTAGCAATCAGCCCCAGCATTTT. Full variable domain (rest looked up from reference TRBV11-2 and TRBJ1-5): EAGVAQSPRYKIIEKRQSVAFWCNPISGHATLYWYQQILGQGPKLLIQFQNNGVVDDSQLPKDRFSAERLKGVDSTLKIQPAKLEDSAVYLCASSLGISNQPQHFGDGTRLSIL.

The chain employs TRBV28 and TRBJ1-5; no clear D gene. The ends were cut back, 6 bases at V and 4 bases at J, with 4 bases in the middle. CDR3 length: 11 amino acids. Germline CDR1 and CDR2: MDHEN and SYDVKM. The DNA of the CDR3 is TGTGCCAGCAGCCCAAATCAGCCCCAGCATTTT. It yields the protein CASSPNQPQHF.

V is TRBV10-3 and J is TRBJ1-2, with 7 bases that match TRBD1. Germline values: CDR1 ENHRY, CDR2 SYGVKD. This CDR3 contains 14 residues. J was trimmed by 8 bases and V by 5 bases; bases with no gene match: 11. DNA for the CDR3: TGTGCCATCAGTCTCCGGGACAGCGGGTTGGGCTACACCTTC. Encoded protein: CAISLRDSGLGYTF.

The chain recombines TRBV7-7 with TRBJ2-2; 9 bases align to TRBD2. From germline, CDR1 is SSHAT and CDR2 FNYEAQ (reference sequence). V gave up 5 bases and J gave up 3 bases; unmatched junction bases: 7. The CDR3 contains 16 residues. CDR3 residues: CASSNSGGGYTGELFF. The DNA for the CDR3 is TGTGCCAGCAGCAATAGCGGGGGCGGGTACACCGGGGAGCTGTTTTTT.

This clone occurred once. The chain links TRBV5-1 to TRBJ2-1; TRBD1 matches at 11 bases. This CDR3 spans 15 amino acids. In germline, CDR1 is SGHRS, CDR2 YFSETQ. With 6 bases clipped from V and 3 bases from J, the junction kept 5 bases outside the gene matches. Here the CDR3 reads CASMTGTGGYNEQFF. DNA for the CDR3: TGCGCCAGCATGACCGGGACAGGGGGCTACAATGAGCAGTTCTTC.

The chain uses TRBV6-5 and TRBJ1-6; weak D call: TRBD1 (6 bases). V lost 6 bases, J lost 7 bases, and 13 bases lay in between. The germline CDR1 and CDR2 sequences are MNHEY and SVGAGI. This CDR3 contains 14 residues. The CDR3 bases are TGTGCCAGCAGCCCGGACAGAGGGAATTCACCCCTCCACTTT. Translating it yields CASSPDRGNSPLHF.

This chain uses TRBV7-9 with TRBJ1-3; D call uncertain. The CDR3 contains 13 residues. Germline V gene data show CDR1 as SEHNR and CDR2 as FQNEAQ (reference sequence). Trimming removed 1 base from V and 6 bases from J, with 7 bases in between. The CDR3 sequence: CASSLDGLNTIYF. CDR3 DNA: TGTGCCAGCAGCTTAGATGGACTAAACACCATATATTTT. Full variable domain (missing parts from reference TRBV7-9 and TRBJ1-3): DTGVSQNPRHKITKRGQNVTFRCDPISEHNRLYWYRQTLGQGPEFLTYFQNEAQLEKSRLLSDRFSAERPKGSFSTLEIQRTEQGDSAMYLCASSLDGLNTIYFGEGSWLTVV.

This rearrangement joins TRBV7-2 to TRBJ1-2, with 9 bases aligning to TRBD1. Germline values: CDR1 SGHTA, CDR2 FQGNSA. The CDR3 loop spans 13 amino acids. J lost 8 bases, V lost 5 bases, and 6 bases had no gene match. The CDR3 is CASSSWTGDGYTF. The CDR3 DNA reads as TGTGCCAGCAGCAGTTGGACAGGGGACGGCTACACCTTC. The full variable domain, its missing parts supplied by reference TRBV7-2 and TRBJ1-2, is GAGVSQSPSNKVTEKGKDVELRCDPISGHTALYWYRQSLGQGLEFLIYFQGNSAPDKSGLPSDRFSAERTGGSVSTLTIQRTQQEDSAVYLCASSSWTGDGYTFGSGTRLTVV.

The CDR3 here is CASSLRRQPAHNYGYTF. In DNA, the CDR3 is TGTGCCAGCAGCTTGCGGAGACAACCCGCTCATAACTATGGCTACACCTTC. This chain connects TRBV21-1 to TRBJ1-2. TRBV21-1 is noted as a pseudogene. CDR3 length equals 17 residues.

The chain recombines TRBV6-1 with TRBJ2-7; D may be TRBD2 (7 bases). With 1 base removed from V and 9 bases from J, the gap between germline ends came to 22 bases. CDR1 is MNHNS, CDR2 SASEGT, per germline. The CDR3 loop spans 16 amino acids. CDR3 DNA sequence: TGTGCCAGCAGTGAAGGAGGCGGGGGCGTCGTCGAGAGGCAGTACTTC. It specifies CASSEGGGGVVERQYF.

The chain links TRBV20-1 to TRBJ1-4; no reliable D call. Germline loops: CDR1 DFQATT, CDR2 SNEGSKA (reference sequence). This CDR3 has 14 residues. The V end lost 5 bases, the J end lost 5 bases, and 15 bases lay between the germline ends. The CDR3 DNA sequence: TGCAGTGCTCGTGGTACGGCAGGAAATGAAAAACTGTTTTTT. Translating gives CSARGTAGNEKLFF.

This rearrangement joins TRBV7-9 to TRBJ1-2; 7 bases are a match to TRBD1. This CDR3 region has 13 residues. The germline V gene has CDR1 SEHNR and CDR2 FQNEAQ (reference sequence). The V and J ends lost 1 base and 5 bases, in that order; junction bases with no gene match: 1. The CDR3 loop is CASSLDRGYGYTF. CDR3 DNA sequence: TGTGCCAGCAGCTTAGACAGGGGATATGGCTACACCTTC.

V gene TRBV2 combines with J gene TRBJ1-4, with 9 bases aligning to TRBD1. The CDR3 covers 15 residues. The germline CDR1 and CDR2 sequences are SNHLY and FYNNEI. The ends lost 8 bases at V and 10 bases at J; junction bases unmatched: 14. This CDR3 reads CASGGSTGGEGKLFF. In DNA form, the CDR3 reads TGTGCCAGCGGGGGTTCGACAGGGGGTGAGGGAAAACTGTTTTTT.

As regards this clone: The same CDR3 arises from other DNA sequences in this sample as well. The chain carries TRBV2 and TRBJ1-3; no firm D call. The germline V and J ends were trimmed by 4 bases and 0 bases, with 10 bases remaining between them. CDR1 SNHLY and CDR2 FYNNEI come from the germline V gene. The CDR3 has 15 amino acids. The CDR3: CASSVGRTSGNTIYF. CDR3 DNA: TGTGCCAGCAGTGTTGGCAGGACCTCTGGAAACACCATATATTTT.

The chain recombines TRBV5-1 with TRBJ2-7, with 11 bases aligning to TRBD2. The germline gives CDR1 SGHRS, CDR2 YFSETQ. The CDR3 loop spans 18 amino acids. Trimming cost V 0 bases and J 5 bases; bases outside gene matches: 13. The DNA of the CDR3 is TGCGCCAGCAGCTTGGGTAGCGGGAGGGCCCGGATAAAGGACGAGCAGTACTTC. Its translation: CASSLGSGRARIKDEQYF.

Here the CDR3 DNA reads TGTGCCAGCAGCCGACGGGGGGCGGATGAGCAGTTCTTC. Its translation is CASSRRGADEQFF. The V and J genes are TRBV7-3 and TRBJ2-1; a weak D match, TRBD2 (7 bases). This CDR3 spans 13 amino acids. Trimming stripped 5 bases from V and 8 bases from J, with 13 bases between. Germline CDR1 and CDR2: SGHTA and FQGTGA.

The CDR3 here is CASSLGDNEQFF. CDR3 bases: TGTGCCAGCAGTTTGGGGGACAATGAGCAGTTCTTC. The rearrangement joins TRBV12-3 or TRBV12-4 to TRBJ2-1; either TRBD1 or TRBD2 may supply D (5 bases each). CDR3 length equals 12 residues. V lost 3 bases and J 5 bases, leaving 5 bases between the germline ends.

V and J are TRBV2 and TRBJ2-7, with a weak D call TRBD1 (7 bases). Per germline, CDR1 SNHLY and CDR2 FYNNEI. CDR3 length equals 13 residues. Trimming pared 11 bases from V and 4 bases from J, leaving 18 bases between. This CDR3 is CAGGGQEGYEQYF. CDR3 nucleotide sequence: TGTGCCGGGGGAGGACAGGAGGGGTACGAGCAGTACTTC.

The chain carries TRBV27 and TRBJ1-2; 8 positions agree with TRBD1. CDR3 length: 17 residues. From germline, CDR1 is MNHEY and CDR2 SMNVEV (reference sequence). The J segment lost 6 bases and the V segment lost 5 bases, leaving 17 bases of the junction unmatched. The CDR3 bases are TGTGCCAGCAGTAGCCAATGGGGGCCAGGGGGCGTTAATGGCTACACCTTC. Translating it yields CASSSQWGPGGVNGYTF.

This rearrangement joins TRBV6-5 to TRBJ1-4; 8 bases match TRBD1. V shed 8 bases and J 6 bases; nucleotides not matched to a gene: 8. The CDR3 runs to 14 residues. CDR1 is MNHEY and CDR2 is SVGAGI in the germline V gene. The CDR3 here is CASLADRDHEKLFF. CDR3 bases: TGTGCCAGCCTGGCGGACAGGGATCATGAAAAACTGTTTTTT.

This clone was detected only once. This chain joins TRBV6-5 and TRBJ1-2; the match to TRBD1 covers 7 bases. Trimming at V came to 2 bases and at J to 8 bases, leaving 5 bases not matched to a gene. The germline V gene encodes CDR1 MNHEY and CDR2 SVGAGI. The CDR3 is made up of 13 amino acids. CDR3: CASSYDRVAGYTF. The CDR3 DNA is TGTGCCAGCAGTTACGACAGGGTAGCGGGCTACACCTTC.

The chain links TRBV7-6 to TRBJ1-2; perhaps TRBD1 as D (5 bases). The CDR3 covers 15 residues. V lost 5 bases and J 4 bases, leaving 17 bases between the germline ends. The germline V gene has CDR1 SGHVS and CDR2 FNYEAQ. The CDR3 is CASSRGTGEAYGYTF. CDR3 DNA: TGTGCCAGCAGCCGTGGGACGGGAGAAGCCTATGGCTACACCTTC.

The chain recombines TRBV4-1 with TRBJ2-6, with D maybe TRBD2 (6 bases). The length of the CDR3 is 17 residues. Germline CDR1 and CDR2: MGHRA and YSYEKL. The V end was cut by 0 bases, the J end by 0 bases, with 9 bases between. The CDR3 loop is CASSQEPGLSGANVLTF. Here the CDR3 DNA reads TGCGCCAGCAGCCAAGAACCGGGACTCTCTGGGGCCAACGTCCTGACTTTC.

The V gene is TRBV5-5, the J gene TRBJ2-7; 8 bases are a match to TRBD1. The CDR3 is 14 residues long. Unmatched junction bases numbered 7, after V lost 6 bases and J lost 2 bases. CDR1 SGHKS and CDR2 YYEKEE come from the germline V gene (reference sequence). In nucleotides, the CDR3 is TGTGCCAGCAACCCTCCGGGACAGGCCTACGAGCAGTACTTC. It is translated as CASNPPGQAYEQYF.

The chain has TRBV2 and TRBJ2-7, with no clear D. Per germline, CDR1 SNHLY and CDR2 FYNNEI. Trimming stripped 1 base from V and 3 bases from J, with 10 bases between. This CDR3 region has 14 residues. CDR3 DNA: TGTGCCAGCAGTGAAGGACGGAAACACTACGAGCAGTACTTC. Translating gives CASSEGRKHYEQYF.

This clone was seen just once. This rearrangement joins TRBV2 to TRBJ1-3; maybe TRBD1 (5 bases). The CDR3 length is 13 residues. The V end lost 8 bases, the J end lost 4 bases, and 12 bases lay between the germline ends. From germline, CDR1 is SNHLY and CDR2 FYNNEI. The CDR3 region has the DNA TGTGCCAGCCTCCAGGGAGCCGGAAACACCATATATTTT. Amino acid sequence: CASLQGAGNTIYF.

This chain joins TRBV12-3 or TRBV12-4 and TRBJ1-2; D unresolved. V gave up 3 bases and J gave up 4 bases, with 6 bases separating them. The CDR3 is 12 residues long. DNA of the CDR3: TGTGCCAGCAGTTTTAGCAGCTATGGCTACACCTTC. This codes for CASSFSSYGYTF.